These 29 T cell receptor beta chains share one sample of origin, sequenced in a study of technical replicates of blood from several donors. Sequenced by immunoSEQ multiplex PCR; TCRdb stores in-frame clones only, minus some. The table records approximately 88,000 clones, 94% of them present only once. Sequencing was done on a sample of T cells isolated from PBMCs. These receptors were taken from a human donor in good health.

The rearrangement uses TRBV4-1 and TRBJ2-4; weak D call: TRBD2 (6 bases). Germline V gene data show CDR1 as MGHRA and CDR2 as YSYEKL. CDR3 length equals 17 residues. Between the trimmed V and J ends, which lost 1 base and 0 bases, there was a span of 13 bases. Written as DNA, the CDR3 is TGCGCCAGCAGCCAAGCATGGGGAGGAATAGCCAAAAACATTCAGTACTTC. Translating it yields CASSQAWGGIAKNIQYF.

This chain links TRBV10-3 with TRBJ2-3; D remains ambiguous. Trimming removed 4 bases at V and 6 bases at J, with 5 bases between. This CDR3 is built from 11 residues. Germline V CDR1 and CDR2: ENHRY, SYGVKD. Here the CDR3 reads CAISARDTQYF. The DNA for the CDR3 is TGTGCCATCAGTGCTCGGGATACGCAGTATTTT.

The CDR3 DNA is TGTGCCAGCTCACCAACGACAGGGTATGATGGCTACACCTTC. The encoded protein is CASSPTTGYDGYTF. The rearrangement links TRBV18 to TRBJ1-2, with 7 bases matching TRBD1. V shed 2 bases, J shed 6 bases, and the junction held 6 bases outside the gene matches. Germline V gene sequence: CDR1 KGHSH, CDR2 LQKENI. The length of the CDR3 is 14 residues.

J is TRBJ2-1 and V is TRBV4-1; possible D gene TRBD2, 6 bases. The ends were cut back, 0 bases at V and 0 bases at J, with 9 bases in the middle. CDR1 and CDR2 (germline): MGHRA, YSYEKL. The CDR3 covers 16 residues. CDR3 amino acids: CASSQDLGGSYNEQFF. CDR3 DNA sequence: TGCGCCAGCAGCCAAGATTTGGGGGGCTCCTACAATGAGCAGTTCTTC.

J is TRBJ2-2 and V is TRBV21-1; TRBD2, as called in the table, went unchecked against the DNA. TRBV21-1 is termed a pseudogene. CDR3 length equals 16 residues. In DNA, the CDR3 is TGTGCCAGCAGCCGAAGCGACCCTGAGAGGTCCGGGGAGCTGTTTTTT. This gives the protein CASSRSDPERSGELFF.

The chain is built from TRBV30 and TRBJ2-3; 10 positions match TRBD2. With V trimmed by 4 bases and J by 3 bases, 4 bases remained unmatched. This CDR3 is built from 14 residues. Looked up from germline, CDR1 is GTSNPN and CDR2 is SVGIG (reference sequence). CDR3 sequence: CAWTSGGLTDTQYF. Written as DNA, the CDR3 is TGTGCCTGGACTAGCGGGGGACTTACAGATACGCAGTATTTT. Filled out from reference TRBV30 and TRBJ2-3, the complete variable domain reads SQTIHQWPATLVQPVGSPLSLECTVEGTSNPNLYWYRQAAGRGLQLLFYSVGIGQISSEVPQNLSASRPQDRQFILSSKKLLLSDSGFYLCAWTSGGLTDTQYFGPGTRLTVL.

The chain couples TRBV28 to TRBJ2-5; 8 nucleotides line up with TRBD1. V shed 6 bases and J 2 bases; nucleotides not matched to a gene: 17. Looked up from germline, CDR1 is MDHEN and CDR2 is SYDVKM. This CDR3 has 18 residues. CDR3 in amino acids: CASSPRWGDRLLQETQYF. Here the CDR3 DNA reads TGTGCCAGCAGCCCGCGGTGGGGGGACAGGTTACTTCAAGAGACCCAGTACTTC.

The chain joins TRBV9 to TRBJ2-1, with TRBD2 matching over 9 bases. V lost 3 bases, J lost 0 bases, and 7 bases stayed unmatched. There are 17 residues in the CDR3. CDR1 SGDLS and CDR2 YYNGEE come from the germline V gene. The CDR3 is CASSERVAGASYNEQFF. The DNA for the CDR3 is TGTGCCAGCAGCGAGAGGGTAGCGGGGGCCTCCTACAATGAGCAGTTCTTC.

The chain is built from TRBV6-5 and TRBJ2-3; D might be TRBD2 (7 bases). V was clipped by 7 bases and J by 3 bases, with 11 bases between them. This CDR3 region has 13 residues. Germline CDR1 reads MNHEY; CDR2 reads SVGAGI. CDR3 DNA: TGTGCCAGCAAGGGGGGGGTAACAGATACGCAGTATTTT. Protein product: CASKGGVTDTQYF.

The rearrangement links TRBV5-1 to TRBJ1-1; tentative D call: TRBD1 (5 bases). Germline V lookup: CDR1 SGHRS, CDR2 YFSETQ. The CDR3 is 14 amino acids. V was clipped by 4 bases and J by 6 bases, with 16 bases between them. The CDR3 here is CASSVRTTGAEAFF. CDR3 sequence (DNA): TGCGCCAGCAGCGTACGAACGACGGGGGCTGAAGCTTTCTTT. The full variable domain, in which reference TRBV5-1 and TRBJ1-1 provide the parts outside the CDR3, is KAGVTQTPRYLIKTRGQQVTLSCSPISGHRSVSWYQQTPGQGLQFLFEYFSETQRNKGNFPGRFSGRQFSNSRSEMNVSTLELGDSALYLCASSVRTTGAEAFFGQGTRLTVV.

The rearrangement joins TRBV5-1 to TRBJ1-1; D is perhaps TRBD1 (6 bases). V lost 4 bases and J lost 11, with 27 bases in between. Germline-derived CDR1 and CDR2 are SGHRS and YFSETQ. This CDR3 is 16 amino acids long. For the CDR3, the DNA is TGCGCCAGCAGCCCCACAATCTCGGACAGTCAGCTGGTGGCTTTCTTT. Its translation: CASSPTISDSQLVAFF.

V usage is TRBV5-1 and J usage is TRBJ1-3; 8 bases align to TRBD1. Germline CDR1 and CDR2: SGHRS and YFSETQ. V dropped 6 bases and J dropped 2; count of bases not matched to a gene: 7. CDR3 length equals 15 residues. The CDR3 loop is CASTDRTGTGNTIYF. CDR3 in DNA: TGCGCCAGCACCGACCGGACAGGGACTGGAAACACCATATATTTT.

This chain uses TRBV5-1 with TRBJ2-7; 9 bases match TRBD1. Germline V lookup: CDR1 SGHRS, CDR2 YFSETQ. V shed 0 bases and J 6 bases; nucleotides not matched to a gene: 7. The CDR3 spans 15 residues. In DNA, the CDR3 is TGCGCCAGCAGCTTGGGTCGGACAGGGGACGGCGAGCAGTACTTC. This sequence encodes CASSLGRTGDGEQYF.

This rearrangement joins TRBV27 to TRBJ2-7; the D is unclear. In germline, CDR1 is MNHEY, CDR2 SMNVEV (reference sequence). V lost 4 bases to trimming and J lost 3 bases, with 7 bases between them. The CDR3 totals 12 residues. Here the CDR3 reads CASSSSNYEQYF. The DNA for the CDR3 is TGTGCCAGCAGTTCATCCAACTACGAGCAGTACTTC.

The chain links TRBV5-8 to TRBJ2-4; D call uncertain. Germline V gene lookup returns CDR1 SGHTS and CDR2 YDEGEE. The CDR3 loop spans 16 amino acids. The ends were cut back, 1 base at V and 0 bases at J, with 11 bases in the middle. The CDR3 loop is CASSLNPVLAKNIQYF. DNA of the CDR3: TGTGCCAGCAGCTTGAATCCCGTCCTAGCCAAAAACATTCAGTACTTC. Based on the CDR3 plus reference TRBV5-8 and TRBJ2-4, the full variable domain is EAGVTQSPTHLIKTRGQQATLRCSPISGHTSVYWYQQALGLGLQFLLWYDEGEERNRGNFPPRFSGRQFPNYSSELNVNALELEDSALYLCASSLNPVLAKNIQYFGAGTRLSVL.

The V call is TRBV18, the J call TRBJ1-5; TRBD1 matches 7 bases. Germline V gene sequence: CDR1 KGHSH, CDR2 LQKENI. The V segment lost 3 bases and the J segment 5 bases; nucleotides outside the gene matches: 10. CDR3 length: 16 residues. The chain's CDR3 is CASSPRNRGGHQPQHF. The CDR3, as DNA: TGTGCCAGCTCACCCCGTAACAGGGGAGGCCATCAGCCCCAGCATTTT.

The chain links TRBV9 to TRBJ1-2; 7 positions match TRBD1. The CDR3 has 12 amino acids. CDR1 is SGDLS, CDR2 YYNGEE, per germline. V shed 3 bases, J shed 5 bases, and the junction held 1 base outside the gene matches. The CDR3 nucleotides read TGTGCCAGCAGCGCGGGACAGTATGGCTACACCTTC. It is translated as CASSAGQYGYTF.

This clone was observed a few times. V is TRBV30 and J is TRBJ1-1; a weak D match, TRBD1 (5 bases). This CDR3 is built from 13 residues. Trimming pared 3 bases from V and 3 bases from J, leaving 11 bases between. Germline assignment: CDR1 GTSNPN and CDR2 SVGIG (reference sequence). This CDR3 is CAWSQGDYTEAFF. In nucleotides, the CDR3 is TGTGCCTGGAGCCAAGGGGATTACACTGAAGCTTTCTTT.

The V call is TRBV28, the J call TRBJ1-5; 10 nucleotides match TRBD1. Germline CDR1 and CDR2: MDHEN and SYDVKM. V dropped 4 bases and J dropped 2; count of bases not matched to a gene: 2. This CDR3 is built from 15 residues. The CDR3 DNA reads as TGTGCCAGCAGTTCCGGACAGGGGGGCAATCAGCCCCAGCATTTT. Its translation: CASSSGQGGNQPQHF.

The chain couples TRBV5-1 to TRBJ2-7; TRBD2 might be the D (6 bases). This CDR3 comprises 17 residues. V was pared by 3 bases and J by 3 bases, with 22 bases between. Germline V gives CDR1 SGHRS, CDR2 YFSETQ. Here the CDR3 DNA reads TGCGCCAGCAGCTGGAATAGAGAGGGACTTAAGCTCTACGAGCAGTACTTC. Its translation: CASSWNREGLKLYEQYF.

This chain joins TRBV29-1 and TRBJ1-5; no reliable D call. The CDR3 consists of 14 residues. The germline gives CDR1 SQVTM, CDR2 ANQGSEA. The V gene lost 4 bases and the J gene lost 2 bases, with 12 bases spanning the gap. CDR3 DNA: TGCAGCGTTGCTGAAGGGAGAGGCAATCAGCCCCAGCATTTT. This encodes CSVAEGRGNQPQHF.

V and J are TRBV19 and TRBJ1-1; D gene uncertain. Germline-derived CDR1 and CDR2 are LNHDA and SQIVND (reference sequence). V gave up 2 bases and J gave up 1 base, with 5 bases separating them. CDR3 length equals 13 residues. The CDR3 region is CASSISGNTEAFF. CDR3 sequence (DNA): TGTGCCAGTAGTATATCCGGGAACACTGAAGCTTTCTTT.

The CDR3 spells CASSPNSGSNEQFF. The CDR3 nucleotides are TGTGCCAGCTCACCAAATAGCGGGAGCAATGAGCAGTTCTTC. The chain is built from TRBV18 and TRBJ2-1; 9 bases are a match to TRBD2. V was pared by 2 bases and J by 6 bases, with 2 bases of the junction left unmatched. The length of the CDR3 is 14 residues. Germline V gene data show CDR1 as KGHSH and CDR2 as LQKENI.

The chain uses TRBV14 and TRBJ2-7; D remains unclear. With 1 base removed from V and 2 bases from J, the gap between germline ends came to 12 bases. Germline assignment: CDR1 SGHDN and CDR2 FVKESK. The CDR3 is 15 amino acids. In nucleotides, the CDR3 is TGTGCCAGCAGCCAAGTCGTGACTTTCCCCTACGAGCAGTACTTC. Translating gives CASSQVVTFPYEQYF.

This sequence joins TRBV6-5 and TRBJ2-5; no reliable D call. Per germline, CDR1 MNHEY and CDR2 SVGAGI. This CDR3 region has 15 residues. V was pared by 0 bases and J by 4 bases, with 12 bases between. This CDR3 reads CASSYSPRRLETQYF. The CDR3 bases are TGTGCCAGCAGTTACTCCCCCCGCCGACTAGAGACCCAGTACTTC.

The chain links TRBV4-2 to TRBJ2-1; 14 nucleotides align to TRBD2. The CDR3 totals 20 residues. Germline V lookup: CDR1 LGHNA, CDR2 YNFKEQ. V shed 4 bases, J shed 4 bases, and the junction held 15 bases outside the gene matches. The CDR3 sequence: CASSLKKRGLAGDGYNEQFF. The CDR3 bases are TGTGCCAGCAGCCTCAAAAAGAGGGGACTAGCGGGAGATGGGTACAATGAGCAGTTCTTC.

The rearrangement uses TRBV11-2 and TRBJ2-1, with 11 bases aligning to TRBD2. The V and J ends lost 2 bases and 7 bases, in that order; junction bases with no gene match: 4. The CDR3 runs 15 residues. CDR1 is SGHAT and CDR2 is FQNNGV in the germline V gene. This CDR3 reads CASSLLLAGENEQFF. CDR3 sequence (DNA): TGTGCCAGCAGCTTACTACTAGCGGGAGAAAATGAGCAGTTCTTC. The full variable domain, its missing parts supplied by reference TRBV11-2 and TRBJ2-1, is EAGVAQSPRYKIIEKRQSVAFWCNPISGHATLYWYQQILGQGPKLLIQFQNNGVVDDSQLPKDRFSAERLKGVDSTLKIQPAKLEDSAVYLCASSLLLAGENEQFFGPGTRLTVL.

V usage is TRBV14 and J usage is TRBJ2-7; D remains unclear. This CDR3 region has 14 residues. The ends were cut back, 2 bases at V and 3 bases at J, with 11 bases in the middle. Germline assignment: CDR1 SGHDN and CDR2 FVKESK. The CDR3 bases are TGTGCCAGCAGCCAAAGTCTCACGGTCTACGAGCAGTACTTC. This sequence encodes CASSQSLTVYEQYF.

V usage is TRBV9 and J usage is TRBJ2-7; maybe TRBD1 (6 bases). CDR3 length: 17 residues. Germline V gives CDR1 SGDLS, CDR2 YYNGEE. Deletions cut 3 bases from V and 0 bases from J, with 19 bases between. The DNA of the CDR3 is TGTGCCAGCAGCGCAGGACAGATGATAAAGAGCTCCTACGAGCAGTACTTC. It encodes CASSAGQMIKSSYEQYF.